These T cell receptor beta chains were read from a single sample in a study of response to subunit inactivated influenza vaccine. TCRdb analysed the RT-PCR reads with MiXCR anew, one entry per CDR3 protein. The sample holds 600,000 to 700,000 distinct CDR3 sequences, roughly 15% seen once. Material: PBMCs from blood, obtained 14 to 15 days before vaccination. The source is a man in his fifties who received an inactivated influenza vaccine. CDR3s include the opening cysteine and the closing phenylalanine or tryptophan. The D gene is left open where the match is weak. Only some rows state a clone size, as once, few, many or a class for expanded clones.

cdr3_nt,cdr3_aa,cdr3_length,j_call,d_call,v_call,clone_size
TGTGCCAGCAGTTTTGGAGAGAGAGGGGGCGCAGAGGGCTACACCTTC,CASSFGERGGAEGYTF,16,TRBJ1-2,TRBD1,TRBV12-3/TRBV12-4,many
TGCGCCAGCAGCCTTGGGGGACAGGGTGTTACCGGGGAGCTGTTTTTT,CASSLGGQGVTGELFF,16,TRBJ2-2,TRBD1,TRBV5-1,.
TGTGCCAGCAGTTTCGGAATTTACAATGAGCAGTTCTTC,CASSFGIYNEQFF,13,TRBJ2-1,.,TRBV12-3/TRBV12-4,many
TGCGCCAGCGGGGACAGCAATGAGCAGTTCTTC,CASGDSNEQFF,11,TRBJ2-1,TRBD1,TRBV5-1,many
TGTGCCAGCAGTTACTTGGGACAGACTTCCTCTGGGGCCAACGTCCTGACTTTC,CASSYLGQTSSGANVLTF,18,TRBJ2-6,TRBD1,TRBV6-5,few
TGCAGCGTGGAATTAGGGGAATGGCCTAATGAAAAACTGTTTTTT,CSVELGEWPNEKLFF,15,TRBJ1-4,.,TRBV29-1,.
TGTGCCAGCAGCTTACAGGGGGCATCGCGAGAGCAGTACTTC,CASSLQGASREQYF,14,TRBJ2-7,TRBD1,TRBV7-9,.
TGTGCCAGCAGTTTATTCGCGGGAGGGAGCACAGATACGCAGTATTTT,CASSLFAGGSTDTQYF,16,TRBJ2-3,TRBD2,TRBV12-3/TRBV12-4,few
TGCGCCAGCAGCTTGGGGACAGGGAGTTTTCAGCCCCAGCATTTT,CASSLGTGSFQPQHF,15,TRBJ1-5,TRBD1,TRBV5-1,many
TGCAGCGCCCCGGGGGTGGGGCTGGGATATGGCTACACCTTC,CSAPGVGLGYGYTF,14,TRBJ1-2,.,TRBV20-1,few
TGTGCCAGCAGTTTACGGGGGCCCACAGATACGCAGTATTTT,CASSLRGPTDTQYF,14,TRBJ2-3,.,TRBV12-3/TRBV12-4,few
TGTGCCAGCAGTCCCCTTTCAGGGGGAATTGACTATGGCTACACCTTC,CASSPLSGGIDYGYTF,16,TRBJ1-2,TRBD1,TRBV28,few
TGTGCCAGCAGCTCGGGACTAGCACTAACCCCCGATACGCAGTATTTT,CASSSGLALTPDTQYF,16,TRBJ2-3,TRBD2,TRBV7-9,few
TGTGCCAGCAGCCAGCCCCAGGGGGCTGGAAACACCATATATTTT,CASSQPQGAGNTIYF,15,TRBJ1-3,TRBD1,TRBV6-1,.
TGTGCCAGTACCGATTCGTATCAGCCCCAGCATTTT,CASTDSYQPQHF,12,TRBJ1-5,.,TRBV19,many
TGTGCCAGCAGACCAGGCAGTCCAACTAACCAAGAGACCCAGTACTTC,CASRPGSPTNQETQYF,16,TRBJ2-5,.,TRBV28,.
TGTGCCATCTCTGAGACTTCTCCGACCGGGGAGCTGTTTTTT,CAISETSPTGELFF,14,TRBJ2-2,.,TRBV10-3,many
TGTGCCAGCAGTGAAGTTCTGGGACAAAGTTCTTCACCCCTCCACTTT,CASSEVLGQSSSPLHF,16,TRBJ1-6,.,TRBV6-1,.